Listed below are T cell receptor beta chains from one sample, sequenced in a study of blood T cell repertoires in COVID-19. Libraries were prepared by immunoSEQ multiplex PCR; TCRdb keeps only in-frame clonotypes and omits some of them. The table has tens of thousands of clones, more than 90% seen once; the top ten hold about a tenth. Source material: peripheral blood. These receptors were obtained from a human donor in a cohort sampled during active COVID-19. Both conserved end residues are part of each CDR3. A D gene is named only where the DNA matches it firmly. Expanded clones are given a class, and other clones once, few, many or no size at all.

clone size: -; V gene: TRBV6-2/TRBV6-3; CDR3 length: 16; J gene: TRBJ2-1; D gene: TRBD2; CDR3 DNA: TGTGCCAGCAGTTACGGGCTAGCGGGAGCCTACAATGAGCAGTTCTTC; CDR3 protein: CASSYGLAGAYNEQFF
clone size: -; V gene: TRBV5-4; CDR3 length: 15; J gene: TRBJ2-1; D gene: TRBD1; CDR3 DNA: TGTGCCAGCAGACCCTACGGGACAGGGAAGGGTGAGCAGTTCTTC; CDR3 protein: CASRPYGTGKGEQFF
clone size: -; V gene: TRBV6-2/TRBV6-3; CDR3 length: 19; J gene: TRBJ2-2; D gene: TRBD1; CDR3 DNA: TGTGCCAGCAGTTACCCTCCTTCATTGACAGGGCCGAACACCGGGGAGCTGTTTTTT; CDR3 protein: CASSYPPSLTGPNTGELFF
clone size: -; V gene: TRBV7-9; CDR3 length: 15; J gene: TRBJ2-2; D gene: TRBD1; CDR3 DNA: TGTGCCAGCAGCTTAGGGCCAGGGGGAACCGGGGAGCTGTTTTTT; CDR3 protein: CASSLGPGGTGELFF
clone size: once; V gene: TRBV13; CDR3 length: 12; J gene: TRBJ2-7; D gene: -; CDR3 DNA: TGTGCCAGCAGCTTCAGCTCCTACGAGCAGTACTTC; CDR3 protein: CASSFSSYEQYF
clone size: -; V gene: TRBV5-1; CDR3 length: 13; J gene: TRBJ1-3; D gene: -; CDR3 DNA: TGCGCCAGCAGCTTGGCCGGGGGAAACACCATATATTTT; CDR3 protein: CASSLAGGNTIYF
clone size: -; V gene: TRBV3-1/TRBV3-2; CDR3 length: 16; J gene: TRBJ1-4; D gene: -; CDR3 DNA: TGTGCCAGCAGCCAATATACAGCTGCAACTAATGAAAAACTGTTTTTT; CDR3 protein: CASSQYTAATNEKLFF
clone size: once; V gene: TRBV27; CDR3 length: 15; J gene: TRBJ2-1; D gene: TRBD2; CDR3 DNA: TGTGCCAGCAGTGCGTTGGGACTAGCGGGAGCTGAGCAGTTCTTC; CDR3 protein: CASSALGLAGAEQFF
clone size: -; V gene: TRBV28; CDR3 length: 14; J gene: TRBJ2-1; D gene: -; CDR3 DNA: TGTGCCAGCAGTTTAGGTGGACTGGACAATGAGCAGTTCTTC; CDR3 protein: CASSLGGLDNEQFF
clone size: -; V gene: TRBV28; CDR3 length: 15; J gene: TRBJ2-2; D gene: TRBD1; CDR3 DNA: TGTGCCAGCAGTTTCCGGGACAGCGTCACCGGGGAGCTGTTTTTT; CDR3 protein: CASSFRDSVTGELFF
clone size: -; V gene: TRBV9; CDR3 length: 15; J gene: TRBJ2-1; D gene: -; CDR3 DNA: TGTGCCAGCAGCGTAGACGAGAGCTCCTACAATGAGCAGTTCTTC; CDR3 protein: CASSVDESSYNEQFF
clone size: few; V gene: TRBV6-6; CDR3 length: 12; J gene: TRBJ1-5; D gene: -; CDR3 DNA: TGTGCCAGCAGGGACGGGGATCAGCCCCAGCATTTT; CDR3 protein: CASRDGDQPQHF
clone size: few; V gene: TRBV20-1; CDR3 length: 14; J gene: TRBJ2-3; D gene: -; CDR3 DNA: TGCAGTGCTAGTTGTGTCGTTAGCACAGATACGCAGTATTTT; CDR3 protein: CSASCVVSTDTQYF
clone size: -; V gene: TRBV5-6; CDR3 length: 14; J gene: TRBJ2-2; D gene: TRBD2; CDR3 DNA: TGTGCCGGCGGCCGGGGGGGATACACCGGGGAGCTGTTTTTT; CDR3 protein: CAGGRGGYTGELFF
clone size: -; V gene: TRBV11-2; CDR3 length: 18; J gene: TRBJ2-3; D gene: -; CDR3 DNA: TGTGCCAGCAGCTTAGATGTTAGAAGACAACGGTACACAGATACGCAGTATTTT; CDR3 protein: CASSLDVRRQRYTDTQYF
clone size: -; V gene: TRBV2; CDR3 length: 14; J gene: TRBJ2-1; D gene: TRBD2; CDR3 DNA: TGTGCCAGCAGGGGGACTAGCGGGATAGGTGAGCAGTTCTTC; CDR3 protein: CASRGTSGIGEQFF
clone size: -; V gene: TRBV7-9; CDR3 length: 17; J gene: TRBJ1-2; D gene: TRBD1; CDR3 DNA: TGTGCCAGCAGCTTTCCGGGACAGGGGGTGCACTTATATGGCTACACCTTC; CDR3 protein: CASSFPGQGVHLYGYTF
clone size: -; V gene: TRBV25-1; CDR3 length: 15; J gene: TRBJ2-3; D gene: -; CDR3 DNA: TGTGCCAGCACTCCGGCGGGACGGAGCACAGATACGCAGTATTTT; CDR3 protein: CASTPAGRSTDTQYF
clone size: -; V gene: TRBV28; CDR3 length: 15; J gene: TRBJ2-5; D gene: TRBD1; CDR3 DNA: TGTGCCAGCTCGCGCTACAGGGGGAGGCAAGAGACCCAGTACTTC; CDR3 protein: CASSRYRGRQETQYF
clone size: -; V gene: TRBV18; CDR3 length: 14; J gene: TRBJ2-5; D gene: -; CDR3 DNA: TGTGCCAGCTCACCAAGCCCCAGGGCGGAGACCCAGTACTTC; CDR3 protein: CASSPSPRAETQYF
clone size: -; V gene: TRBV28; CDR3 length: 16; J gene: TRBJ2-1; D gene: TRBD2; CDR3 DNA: TGTGCCAGCAGGCCGCAGGGACTAGCGGGAGTAAATGAGCAGTTCTTC; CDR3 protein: CASRPQGLAGVNEQFF
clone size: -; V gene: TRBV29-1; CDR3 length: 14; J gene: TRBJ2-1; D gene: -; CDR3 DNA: TGCAGCGTTCGTACGGTACAGGGTAGGCATGAGCAGTTCTTC; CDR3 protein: CSVRTVQGRHEQFF
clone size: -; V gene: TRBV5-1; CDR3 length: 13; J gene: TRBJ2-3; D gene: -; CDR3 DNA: TGCGCCAGCAGCAGGGACTTCTTAGATACGCAGTATTTT; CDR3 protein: CASSRDFLDTQYF
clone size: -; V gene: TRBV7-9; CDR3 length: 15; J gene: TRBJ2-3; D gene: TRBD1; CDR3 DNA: TGTGCCAGCAGCCGAGGTCGGACAGGGCCAGATACGCAGTATTTT; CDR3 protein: CASSRGRTGPDTQYF
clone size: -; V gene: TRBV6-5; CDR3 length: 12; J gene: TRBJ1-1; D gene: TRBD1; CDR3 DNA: TGTGCCAGCAGTTCGCAGGGGGACCAAGCTTTCTTT; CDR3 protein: CASSSQGDQAFF
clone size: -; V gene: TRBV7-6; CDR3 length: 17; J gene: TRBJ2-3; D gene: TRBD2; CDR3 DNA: TGTGCCAGCAGCTTTCCAACCGGGACTAGCGGCACAGATACGCAGTATTTT; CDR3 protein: CASSFPTGTSGTDTQYF
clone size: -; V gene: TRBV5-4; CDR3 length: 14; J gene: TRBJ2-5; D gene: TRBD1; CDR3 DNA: TGTGCCAGCAGCAACCGGGACAGGGAAGAGACCCAGTACTTC; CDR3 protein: CASSNRDREETQYF
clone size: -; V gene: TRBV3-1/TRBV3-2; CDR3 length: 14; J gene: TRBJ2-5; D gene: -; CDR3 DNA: TGTGCCAGCAGCTTAACTAGTCCCCTAGAGACCCAGTACTTC; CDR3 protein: CASSLTSPLETQYF
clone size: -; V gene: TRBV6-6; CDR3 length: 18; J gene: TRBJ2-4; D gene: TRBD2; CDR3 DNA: TGTGCCAGCAGTAGATATGCGTATAGCGGGACTTTCAAAAACATTCAGTACTTC; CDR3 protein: CASSRYAYSGTFKNIQYF
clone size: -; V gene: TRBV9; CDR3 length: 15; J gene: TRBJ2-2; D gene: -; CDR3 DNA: TGTGCCAGCAGCGGGGACTGGGCGATGAACGGGGAGCTGTTTTTT; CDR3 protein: CASSGDWAMNGELFF
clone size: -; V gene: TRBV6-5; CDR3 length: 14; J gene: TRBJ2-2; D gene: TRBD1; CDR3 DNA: TGTGCCAGCAGTATTGACAGGGGGCCCGGGGAGCTGTTTTTT; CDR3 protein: CASSIDRGPGELFF
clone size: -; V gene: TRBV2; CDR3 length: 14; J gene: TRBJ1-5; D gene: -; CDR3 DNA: TGTGCCAGCAGTGAACGAGTTAGCAATCAGCCCCAGCATTTT; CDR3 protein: CASSERVSNQPQHF
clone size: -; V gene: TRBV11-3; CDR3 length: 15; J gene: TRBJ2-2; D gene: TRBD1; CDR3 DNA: TGTGCCAGCAGCCCGCCCGGGACAGGGGCCGGGGAGCTGTTTTTT; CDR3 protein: CASSPPGTGAGELFF
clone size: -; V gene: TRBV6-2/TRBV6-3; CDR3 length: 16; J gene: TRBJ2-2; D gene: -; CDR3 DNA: TGTGCCAGCAGTTACCCACGACAGGCTAACACCGGGGAGCTGTTTTTT; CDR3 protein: CASSYPRQANTGELFF
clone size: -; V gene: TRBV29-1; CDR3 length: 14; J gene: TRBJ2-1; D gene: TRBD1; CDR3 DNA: TGCAGCGGTGAGACAGGGGGCGGCTACAATGAGCAGTTCTTC; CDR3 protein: CSGETGGGYNEQFF
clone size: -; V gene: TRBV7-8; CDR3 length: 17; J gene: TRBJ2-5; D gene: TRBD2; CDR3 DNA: TGTGCCAGCAGCTTAGCCCACTTTAGCGGGAGGGTTGAGACCCAGTACTTC; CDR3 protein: CASSLAHFSGRVETQYF
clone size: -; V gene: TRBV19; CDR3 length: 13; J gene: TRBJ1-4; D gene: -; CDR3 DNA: TGTGCCAGCCACAGGGCGGGTTTTGAAAAACTGTTTTTT; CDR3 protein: CASHRAGFEKLFF
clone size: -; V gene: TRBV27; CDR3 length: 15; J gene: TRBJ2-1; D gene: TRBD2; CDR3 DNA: TGTGCCAGCAGCTCCGGACTAGCGTATGTGAATGAGCAGTTCTTC; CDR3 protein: CASSSGLAYVNEQFF
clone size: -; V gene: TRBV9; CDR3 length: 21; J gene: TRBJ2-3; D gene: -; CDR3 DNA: TGTGCCAGCAGCGACCCGCTTTTTGAACAGACCTCACCCTCACGCACAGATACGCAGTATTTT; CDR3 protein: CASSDPLFEQTSPSRTDTQYF
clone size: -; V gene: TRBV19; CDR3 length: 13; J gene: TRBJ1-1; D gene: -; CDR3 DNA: TGTGCCAGTAGTGCACAGTCGAACACTGAAGCTTTCTTT; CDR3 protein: CASSAQSNTEAFF
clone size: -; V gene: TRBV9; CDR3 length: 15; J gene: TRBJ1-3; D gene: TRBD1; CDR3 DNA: TGTGCCAGCAGCCCCCGGACAGGGACTGGAAACACCATATATTTT; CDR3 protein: CASSPRTGTGNTIYF